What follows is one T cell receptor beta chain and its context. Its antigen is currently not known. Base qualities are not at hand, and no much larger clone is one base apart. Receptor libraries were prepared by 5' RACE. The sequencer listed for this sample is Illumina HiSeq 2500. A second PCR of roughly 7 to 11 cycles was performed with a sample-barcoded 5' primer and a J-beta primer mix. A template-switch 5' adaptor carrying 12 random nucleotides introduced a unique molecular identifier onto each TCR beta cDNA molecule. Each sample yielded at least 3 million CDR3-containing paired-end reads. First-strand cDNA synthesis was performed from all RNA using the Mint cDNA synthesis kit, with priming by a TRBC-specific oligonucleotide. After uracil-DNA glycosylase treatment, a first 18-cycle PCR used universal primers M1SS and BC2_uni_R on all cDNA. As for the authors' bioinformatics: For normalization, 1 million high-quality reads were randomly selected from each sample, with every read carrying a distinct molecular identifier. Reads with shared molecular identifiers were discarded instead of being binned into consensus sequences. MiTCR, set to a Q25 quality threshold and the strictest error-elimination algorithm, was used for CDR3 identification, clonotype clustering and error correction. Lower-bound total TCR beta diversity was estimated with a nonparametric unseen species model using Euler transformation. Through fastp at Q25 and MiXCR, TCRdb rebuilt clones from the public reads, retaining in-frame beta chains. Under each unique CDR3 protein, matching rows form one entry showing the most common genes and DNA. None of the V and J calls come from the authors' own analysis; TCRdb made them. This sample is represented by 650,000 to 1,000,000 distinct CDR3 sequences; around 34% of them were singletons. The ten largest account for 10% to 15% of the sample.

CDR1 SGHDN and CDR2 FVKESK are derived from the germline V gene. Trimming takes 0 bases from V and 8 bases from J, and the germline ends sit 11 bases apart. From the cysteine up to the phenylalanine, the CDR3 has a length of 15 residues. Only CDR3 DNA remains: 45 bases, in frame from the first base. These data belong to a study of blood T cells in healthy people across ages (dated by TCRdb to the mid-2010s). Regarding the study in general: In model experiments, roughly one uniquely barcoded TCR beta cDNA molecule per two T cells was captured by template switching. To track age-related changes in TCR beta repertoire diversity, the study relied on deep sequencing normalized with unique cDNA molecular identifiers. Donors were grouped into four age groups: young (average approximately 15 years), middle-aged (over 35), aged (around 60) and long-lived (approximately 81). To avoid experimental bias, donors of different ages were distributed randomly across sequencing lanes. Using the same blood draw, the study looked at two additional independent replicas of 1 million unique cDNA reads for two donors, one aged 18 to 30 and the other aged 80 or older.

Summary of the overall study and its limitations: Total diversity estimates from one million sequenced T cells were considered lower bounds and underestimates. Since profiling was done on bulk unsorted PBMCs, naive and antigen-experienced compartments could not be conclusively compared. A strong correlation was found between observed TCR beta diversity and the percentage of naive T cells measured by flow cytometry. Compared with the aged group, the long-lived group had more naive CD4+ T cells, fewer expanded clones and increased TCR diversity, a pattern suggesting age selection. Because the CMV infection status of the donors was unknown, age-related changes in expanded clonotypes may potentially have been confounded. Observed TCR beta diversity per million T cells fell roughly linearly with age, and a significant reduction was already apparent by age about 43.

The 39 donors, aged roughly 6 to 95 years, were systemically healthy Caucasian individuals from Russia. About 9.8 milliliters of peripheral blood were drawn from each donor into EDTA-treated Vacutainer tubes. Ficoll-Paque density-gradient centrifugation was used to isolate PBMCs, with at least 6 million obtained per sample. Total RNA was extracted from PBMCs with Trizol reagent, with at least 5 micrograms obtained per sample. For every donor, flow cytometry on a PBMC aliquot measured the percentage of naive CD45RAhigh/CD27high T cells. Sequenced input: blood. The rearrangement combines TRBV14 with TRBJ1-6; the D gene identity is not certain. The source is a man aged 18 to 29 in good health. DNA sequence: TGTGCCAGCAGCCAAGAGGCAGCAAAGGATTCACCCCTCCACTTT. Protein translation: CASSQEAAKDSPLHF. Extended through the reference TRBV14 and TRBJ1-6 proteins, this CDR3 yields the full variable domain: EAGVTQFPSHSVIEKGQTVTLRCDPISGHDNLYWYRRVMGKEIKFLLHFVKESKQDESGMPNNRFLAERTGGTYSTLKVQPAELEDSGVYFCASSQEAAKDSPLHFGNGTRLTVT.